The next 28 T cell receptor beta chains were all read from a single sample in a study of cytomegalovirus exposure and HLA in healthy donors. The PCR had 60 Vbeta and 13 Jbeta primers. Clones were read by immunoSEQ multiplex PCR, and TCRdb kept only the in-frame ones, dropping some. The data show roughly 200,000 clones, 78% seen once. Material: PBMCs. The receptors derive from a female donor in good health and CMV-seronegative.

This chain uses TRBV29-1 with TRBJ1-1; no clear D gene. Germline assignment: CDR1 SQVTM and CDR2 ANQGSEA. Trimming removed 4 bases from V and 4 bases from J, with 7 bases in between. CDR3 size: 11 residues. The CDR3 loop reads CSVARPTEAFF. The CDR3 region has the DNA TGCAGCGTTGCGAGGCCCACTGAAGCTTTCTTT.

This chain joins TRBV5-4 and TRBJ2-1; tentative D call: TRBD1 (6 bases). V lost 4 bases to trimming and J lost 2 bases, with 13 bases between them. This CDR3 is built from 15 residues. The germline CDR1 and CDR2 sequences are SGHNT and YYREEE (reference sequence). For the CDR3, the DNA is TGTGCCAGCAGCAGGACAGATCGGGCCTACAATGAGCAGTTCTTC. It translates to CASSRTDRAYNEQFF.

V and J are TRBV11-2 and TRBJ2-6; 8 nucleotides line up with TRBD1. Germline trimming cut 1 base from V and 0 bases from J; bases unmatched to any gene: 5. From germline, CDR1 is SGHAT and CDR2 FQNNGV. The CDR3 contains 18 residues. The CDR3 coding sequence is TGTGCCAGCAGCTTAGTGTGGGACAGGAACTCTGGGGCCAACGTCCTGACTTTC. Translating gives CASSLVWDRNSGANVLTF.

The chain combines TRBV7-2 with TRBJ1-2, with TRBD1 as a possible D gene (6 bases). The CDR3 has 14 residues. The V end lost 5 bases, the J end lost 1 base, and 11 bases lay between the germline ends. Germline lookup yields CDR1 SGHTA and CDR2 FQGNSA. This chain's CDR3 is CASSPMDSNYGYTF. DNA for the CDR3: TGTGCCAGCAGCCCTATGGACAGTAACTATGGCTACACCTTC.

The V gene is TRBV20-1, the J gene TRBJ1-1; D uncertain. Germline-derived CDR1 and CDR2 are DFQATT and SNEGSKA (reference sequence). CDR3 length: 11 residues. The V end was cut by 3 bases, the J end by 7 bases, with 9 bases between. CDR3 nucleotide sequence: TGCAGTGCTAGTGGGCAGGATGAAGCTTTCTTT. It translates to CSASGQDEAFF.

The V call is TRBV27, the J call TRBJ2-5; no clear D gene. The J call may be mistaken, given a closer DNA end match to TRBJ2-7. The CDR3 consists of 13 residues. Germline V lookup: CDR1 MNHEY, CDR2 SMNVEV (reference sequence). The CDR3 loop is CASSLSESYEQYF. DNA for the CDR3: TGTGCCAGCAGTTTATCAGAATCCTACGAGCAGTACTTC.

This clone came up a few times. CDR3 residues: CASSLELIYSQYF. In nucleotides, the CDR3 is TGTGCCAGCAGCTTAGAGCTAATCTACTCGCAGTACTTC. V and J are TRBV7-8 and TRBJ2-7; D not resolved. Trimming removed 1 base from V and 9 bases from J, with 13 bases in between. The CDR3 consists of 13 residues. CDR1 SGHVS and CDR2 FQNEAQ come from the germline V gene.

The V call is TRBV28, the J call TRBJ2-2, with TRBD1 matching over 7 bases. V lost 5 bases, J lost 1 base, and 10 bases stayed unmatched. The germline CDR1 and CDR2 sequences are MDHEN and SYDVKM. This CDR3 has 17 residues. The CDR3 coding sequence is TGTGCCAGCAGTCCACTCAGACAGGGCATGAACACCGGGGAGCTGTTTTTT. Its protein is CASSPLRQGMNTGELFF.

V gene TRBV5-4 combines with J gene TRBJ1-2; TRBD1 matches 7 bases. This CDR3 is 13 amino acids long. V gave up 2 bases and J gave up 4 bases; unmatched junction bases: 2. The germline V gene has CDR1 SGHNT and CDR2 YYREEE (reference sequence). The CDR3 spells CASSFDRAYGYTF. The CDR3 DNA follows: TGTGCCAGCAGCTTCGACAGGGCCTATGGCTACACCTTC.

CDR3 nucleotide sequence: TGTGCCAGCAGTGAAATCTGGGGGCAATATTACGAGCAGTACTTC. Residues: CASSEIWGQYYEQYF. The genes are TRBV6-1 and TRBJ2-5; D perhaps matches TRBD1 (6 bases). The DNA end is a closer match to TRBJ2-7, so the J assignment may be wrong. CDR1 and CDR2 from the germline V gene are MNHNS and SASEGT. The CDR3 covers 15 residues.

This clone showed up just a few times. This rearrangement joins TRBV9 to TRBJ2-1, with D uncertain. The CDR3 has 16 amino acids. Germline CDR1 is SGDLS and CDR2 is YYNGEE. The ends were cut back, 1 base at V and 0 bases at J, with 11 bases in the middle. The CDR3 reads CASSVSGRSSYNEQFF. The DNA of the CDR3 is TGTGCCAGCAGCGTAAGTGGTAGGAGCTCCTACAATGAGCAGTTCTTC.

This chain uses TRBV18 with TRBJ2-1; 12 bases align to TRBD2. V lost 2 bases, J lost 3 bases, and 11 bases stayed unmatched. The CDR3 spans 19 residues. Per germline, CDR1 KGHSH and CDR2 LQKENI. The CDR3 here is CASSPIRLAGANLYNEQFF. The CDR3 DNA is TGTGCCAGCTCACCAATCCGACTAGCGGGAGCTAATCTCTACAATGAGCAGTTCTTC.

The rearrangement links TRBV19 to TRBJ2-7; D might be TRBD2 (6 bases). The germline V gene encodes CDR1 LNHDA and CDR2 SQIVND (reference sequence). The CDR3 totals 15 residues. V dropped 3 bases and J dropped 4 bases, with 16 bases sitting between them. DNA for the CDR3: TGTGCCAGTAGTATCGCCCCCTCCCGGGGGTACGAGCAGTACTTC. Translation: CASSIAPSRGYEQYF.

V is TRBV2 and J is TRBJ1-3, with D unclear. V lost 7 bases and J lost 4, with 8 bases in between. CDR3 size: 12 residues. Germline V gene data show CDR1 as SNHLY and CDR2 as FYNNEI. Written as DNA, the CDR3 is TGTGCCAGCATCGGGTTAGGAAACACCATATATTTT. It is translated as CASIGLGNTIYF.

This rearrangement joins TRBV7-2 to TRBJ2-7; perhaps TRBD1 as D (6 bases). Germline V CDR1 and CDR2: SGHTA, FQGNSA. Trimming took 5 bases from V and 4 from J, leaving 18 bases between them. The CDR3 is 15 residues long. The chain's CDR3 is CASSLAGRGPYEQYF. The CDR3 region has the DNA TGTGCCAGCAGCCTGGCGGGCAGGGGTCCGTACGAGCAGTACTTC.

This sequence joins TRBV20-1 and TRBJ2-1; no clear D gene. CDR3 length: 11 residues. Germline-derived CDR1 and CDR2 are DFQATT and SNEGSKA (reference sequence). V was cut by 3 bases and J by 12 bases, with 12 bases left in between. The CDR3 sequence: CSARSVFGQFF. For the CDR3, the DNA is TGCAGTGCTAGGTCCGTCTTCGGGCAGTTCTTC.

CDR3 nucleotides: TGTGCCAGCACCAGGACTAGCGGGGGGGCGATTAATACGCAGTATTTT. It specifies CASTRTSGGAINTQYF. This chain joins TRBV6-6 and TRBJ2-3, with 15 bases matching TRBD2. In germline, CDR1 is MNHNY, CDR2 SVGAGI (reference sequence). The CDR3 totals 16 residues. V lost 7 bases, J lost 7 bases, and 9 bases stayed unmatched.

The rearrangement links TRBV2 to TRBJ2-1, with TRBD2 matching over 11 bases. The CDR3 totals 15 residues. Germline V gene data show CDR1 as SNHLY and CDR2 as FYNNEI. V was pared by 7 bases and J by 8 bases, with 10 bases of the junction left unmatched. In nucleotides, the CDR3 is TGTGCCAGCACACGCGGACTAGCGGGTACATATGAGCAGTTCTTC. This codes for CASTRGLAGTYEQFF.

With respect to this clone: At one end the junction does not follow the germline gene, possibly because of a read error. The CDR3 loop is CASSISGTSTDTQYF. The CDR3 bases are TGTGCCAGCAGCATTTCCGGGACTAGCACGGATACGCAGTATTTT. The chain carries TRBV7-2 and TRBJ2-3; 9 nucleotides align to TRBD2. The CDR3 sequence is 15 residues long. From germline, CDR1 is SGHTA and CDR2 FQGNSA.

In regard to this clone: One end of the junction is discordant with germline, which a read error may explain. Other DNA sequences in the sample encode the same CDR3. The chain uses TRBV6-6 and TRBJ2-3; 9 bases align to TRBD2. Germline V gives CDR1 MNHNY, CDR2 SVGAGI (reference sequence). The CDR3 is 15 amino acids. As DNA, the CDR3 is TGTGCCAGCAGCTACTTAGCGGGGGGCACAGATACGCAGTATTTT. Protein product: CASSYLAGGTDTQYF.

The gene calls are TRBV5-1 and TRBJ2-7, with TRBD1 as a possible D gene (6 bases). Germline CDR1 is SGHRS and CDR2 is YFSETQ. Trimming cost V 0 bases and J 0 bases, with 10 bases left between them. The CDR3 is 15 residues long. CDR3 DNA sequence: TGCGCCAGCAGCTTGGATGGACAGCGCTCCTACGAGCAGTACTTC. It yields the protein CASSLDGQRSYEQYF.

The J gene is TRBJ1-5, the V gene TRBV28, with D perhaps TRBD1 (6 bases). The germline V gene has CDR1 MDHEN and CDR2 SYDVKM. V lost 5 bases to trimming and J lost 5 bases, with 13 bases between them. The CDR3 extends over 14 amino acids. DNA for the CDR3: TGTGCCAGCAGTCAAGGACAGCATTATCAGCCCCAGCATTTT. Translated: CASSQGQHYQPQHF.

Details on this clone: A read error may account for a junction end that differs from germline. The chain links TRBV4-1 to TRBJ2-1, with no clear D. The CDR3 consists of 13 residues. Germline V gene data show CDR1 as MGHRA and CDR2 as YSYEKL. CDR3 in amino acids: CASSQDFGPPQVF. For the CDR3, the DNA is TGCGCCAGCAGCCAAGATTTTGGTCCGCCCCAGGTCTTC.

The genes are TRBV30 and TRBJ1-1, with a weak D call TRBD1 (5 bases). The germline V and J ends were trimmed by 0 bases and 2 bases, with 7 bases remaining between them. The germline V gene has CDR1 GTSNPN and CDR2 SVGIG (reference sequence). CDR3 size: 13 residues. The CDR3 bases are TGTGCCTGGAGTGTGCAGGGCAACACTGAAGCTTTCTTT. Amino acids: CAWSVQGNTEAFF.

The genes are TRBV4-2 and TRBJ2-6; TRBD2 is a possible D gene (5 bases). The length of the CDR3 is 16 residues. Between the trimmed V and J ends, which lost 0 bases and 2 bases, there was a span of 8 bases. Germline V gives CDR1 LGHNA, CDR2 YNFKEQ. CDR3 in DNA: TGTGCCAGCAGCCAAGATACCGGGACTGGGGCCAACGTCCTGACTTTC. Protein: CASSQDTGTGANVLTF.

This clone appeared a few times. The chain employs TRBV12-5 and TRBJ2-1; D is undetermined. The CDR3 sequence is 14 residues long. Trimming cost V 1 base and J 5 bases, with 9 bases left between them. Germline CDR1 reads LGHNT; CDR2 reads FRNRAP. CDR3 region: CASGLGQVNNEQFF. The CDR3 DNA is TGTGCTAGTGGTTTGGGCCAGGTTAACAATGAGCAGTTCTTC.

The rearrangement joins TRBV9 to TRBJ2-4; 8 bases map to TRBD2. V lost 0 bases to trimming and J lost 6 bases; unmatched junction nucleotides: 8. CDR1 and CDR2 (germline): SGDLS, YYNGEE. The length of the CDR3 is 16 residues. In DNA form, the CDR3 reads TGTGCCAGCAGCGTAGACAACGGGAGGGCCGGAAACATTCAGTACTTC. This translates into CASSVDNGRAGNIQYF.

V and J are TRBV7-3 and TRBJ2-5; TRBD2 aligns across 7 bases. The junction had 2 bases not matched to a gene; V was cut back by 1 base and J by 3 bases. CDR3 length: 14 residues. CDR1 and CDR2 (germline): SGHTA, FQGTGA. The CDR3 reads CASSLNGGEETQYF. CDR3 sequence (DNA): TGTGCCAGCAGCTTAAATGGGGGGGAAGAGACCCAGTACTTC.